The 24 T cell receptor beta chains reported below all come from one sample, sequenced in a study of blood T cell dynamics during melanoma immunotherapy. Sample time point: pre-treatment baseline. Only in-frame clones appear in the TCRdb table, and some are missing; sequencing was by immunoSEQ multiplex PCR. The sample gives about 4,400 clones, about 96% of which show up once; more than 1% is in the top ten. The specimen was effector memory CD8+ T cells from blood, collected from a patient treated with checkpoint blockade. These receptors were taken from a human donor with melanoma.

This chain uses TRBV29-1 with TRBJ2-5; the D gene is possibly TRBD1 (6 bases). V dropped 0 bases and J dropped 2 bases, with 13 bases sitting between them. The germline gives CDR1 SQVTM, CDR2 ANQGSEA. There are 15 residues in the CDR3. CDR3 residues: CSVEDVRGRQETQYF. CDR3 in DNA: TGCAGCGTTGAAGATGTCAGGGGACGGCAAGAGACCCAGTACTTC.

J is TRBJ1-2 and V is TRBV9; no firm D call. Trimming shortened V by 3 bases and J by 3 bases, and 12 bases separated the two germline ends. The germline V gene encodes CDR1 SGDLS and CDR2 YYNGEE. This CDR3 spans 14 amino acids. The CDR3 spells CASSAPDLYYGYTF. In nucleotides, the CDR3 is TGTGCCAGCAGCGCCCCGGACCTTTACTATGGCTACACCTTC.

This clone appeared a single time. The V gene is TRBV29-1, the J gene TRBJ2-1, with D unclear. Germline V gives CDR1 SQVTM, CDR2 ANQGSEA. Trimming shortened V by 7 bases and J by 10 bases, and 11 bases separated the two germline ends. CDR3 size: 10 residues. In DNA, the CDR3 is TGCAGCGGCCTTTTTGCGGAGCAGTTCTTC. The encoded protein is CSGLFAEQFF.

V and J are TRBV27 and TRBJ2-3, with 14 bases that match TRBD2. Germline V gene data show CDR1 as MNHEY and CDR2 as SMNVEV (reference sequence). With V trimmed by 1 base and J by 6 bases, 9 bases remained unmatched. The CDR3 runs to 18 residues. This CDR3 reads CASSLYIGTSGRTDTQYF. The DNA of the CDR3 is TGTGCCAGCAGTTTATACATAGGGACTAGCGGGAGAACTGATACGCAGTATTTT.

The chain is built from TRBV23-1 and TRBJ2-7; D gene unclear. TRBV23-1 is noted as an ORF with a role that remains uncertain. V was shortened by 0 bases and J by 2 bases, with 11 bases between the two germline ends. The CDR3 covers 15 residues. In nucleotides, the CDR3 is TGCGCCAGCAGTCAATCGAACGGAAGAGCCTACGAGCAGTACTTC. Translation gives CASSQSNGRAYEQYF.

The chain uses TRBV6-6 and TRBJ2-1; D is perhaps TRBD2 (5 bases). Germline values: CDR1 MNHNY, CDR2 SVGAGI (reference sequence). There are 13 residues in the CDR3. The V end lost 1 base, the J end lost 7 bases, and 8 bases lay between the germline ends. In nucleotides, the CDR3 is TGTGCCAGCAGTTACTTAGAGGGTAATGAGCAGTTCTTC. Translation gives CASSYLEGNEQFF.

V usage is TRBV27 and J usage is TRBJ2-7; 7 nucleotides align to TRBD1. With 6 bases clipped from V and 3 bases from J, the junction kept 8 bases outside the gene matches. The CDR3 has 14 residues. Germline values: CDR1 MNHEY, CDR2 SMNVEV (reference sequence). This chain's CDR3 is CASSAPTGNYEQYF. CDR3 nucleotides: TGTGCCAGCAGCGCTCCGACAGGGAACTACGAGCAGTACTTC.

The V gene is TRBV6-6, the J gene TRBJ2-7; D gene ambiguous. This CDR3 contains 13 residues. Germline CDR1 reads MNHNY; CDR2 reads SVGAGI (reference sequence). Deletions cut 0 bases from V and 7 bases from J, with 10 bases between. CDR3 DNA sequence: TGTGCCAGCAGTTACTCGAGGCAAGGGGAGCAGTACTTC. Encoded protein: CASSYSRQGEQYF.

The CDR3: CASTPNAAGYTF. CDR3 nucleotide sequence: TGTGCCAGCACTCCCAACGCCGCTGGCTACACCTTC. The chain employs TRBV28 and TRBJ1-2; D unclear. CDR1 is MDHEN and CDR2 is SYDVKM in the germline V gene. Trimming pared 7 bases from V and 7 bases from J, leaving 13 bases between. CDR3 length: 12 amino acids.

CDR3 region: CASSSEGSGSYNEQFF. Written as DNA, the CDR3 is TGTGCCAGCAGCTCCGAAGGAAGCGGGTCCTACAATGAGCAGTTCTTC. The V call is TRBV9, the J call TRBJ2-1; D is possibly TRBD2 (6 bases). Germline V CDR1 and CDR2: SGDLS, YYNGEE. There are 16 residues in the CDR3. Deletions cut 4 bases from V and 1 base from J, with 15 bases between.

CDR3 DNA: TGTGCCAGCAGCTTACGAAGACCCTCGGGTTGGAATACGCAGTATTTT. It yields the protein CASSLRRPSGWNTQYF. The chain combines TRBV5-6 with TRBJ2-3; the D is unclear. The V gene's germline CDR1 is SGHDT and CDR2 YYEEEE. CDR3 length: 16 residues. The V end lost 2 bases, the J end lost 7 bases, and 20 bases lay between the germline ends.

This clone occurred once. The V call is TRBV28, the J call TRBJ1-2; 7 nucleotides agree with TRBD1. The ends lost 5 bases at V and 0 bases at J; junction bases unmatched: 3. In germline, CDR1 is MDHEN, CDR2 SYDVKM. The CDR3 contains 14 residues. The DNA of the CDR3 is TGTGCCAGCAGTCCCGGGACAGCTAACTATGGCTACACCTTC. This encodes CASSPGTANYGYTF.

The V gene is TRBV2, the J gene TRBJ2-1; 12 bases are shared with TRBD2. The CDR3 extends over 15 amino acids. Looked up from germline, CDR1 is SNHLY and CDR2 is FYNNEI. V was clipped by 6 bases and J by 7 bases; unmatched bases: 7. Written as DNA, the CDR3 is TGTGCCAGCAGGGTATCTAGCGGGAGGGCAAATGAGCAGTTCTTC. It is translated as CASRVSSGRANEQFF.

The chain links TRBV6-5 to TRBJ2-3; D might be TRBD1 or TRBD2, each matching 5 bases. The CDR3 sequence is 15 residues long. V was clipped by 0 bases and J by 3 bases, with 10 bases between them. Germline V gene lookup returns CDR1 MNHEY and CDR2 SVGAGI. The CDR3 is CASSYSIGATDTQYF. The CDR3 coding sequence is TGTGCCAGCAGTTACTCGATCGGGGCAACAGATACGCAGTATTTT.

CDR3 bases: TGTGCCAGCAGTTTCCCCGGGGCCAACACTGAAGCTTTCTTT. Protein product: CASSFPGANTEAFF. The gene calls are TRBV28 and TRBJ1-1; maybe TRBD1 (5 bases). The CDR3 consists of 14 residues. CDR1 is MDHEN and CDR2 is SYDVKM in the germline V gene. V shed 3 bases and J shed 2 bases, with 10 bases lying between them. Looking up the rest from reference TRBV28 and TRBJ1-1 gives the full variable domain: DVKVTQSSRYLVKRTGEKVFLECVQDMDHENMFWYRQDPGLGLRLIYFSYDVKMKEKGDIPEGYSVSREKKERFSLILESASTNQTSMYLCASSFPGANTEAFFGQGTRLTVV.

The rearrangement links TRBV18 to TRBJ2-3, with 9 bases matching TRBD1. CDR1 and CDR2 from the germline V gene are KGHSH and LQKENI. The ends lost 4 bases at V and 2 bases at J; junction bases unmatched: 10. The CDR3 length is 17 residues. The CDR3 DNA reads TGTGCCAGCTCACAAACAACCGGGACAGGGCACACAGATACGCAGTATTTT. This gives the protein CASSQTTGTGHTDTQYF. Complete variable domain (other parts from reference TRBV18 and TRBJ2-3): NAGVMQNPRHLVRRRGQEARLRCSPMKGHSHVYWYRQLPEEGLKFMVYLQKENIIDESGMPKERFSAEFPKEGPSILRIQQVVRGDSAAYFCASSQTTGTGHTDTQYFGPGTRLTVL.

Points on this clone: At one end, the junction sequence differs from germline, possibly due to a read error. The J gene is TRBJ2-7, the V gene TRBV7-7, with D unresolved. The CDR3 is made up of 13 amino acids. Germline V gene lookup returns CDR1 SSHAT and CDR2 FNYEAQ (reference sequence). The CDR3 DNA follows: TGTGCTAGCAGCTTGTCGGCAGGTACCGGGCAGTACTTC. Residues: CASSLSAGTGQYF. Full variable domain (rest looked up from reference TRBV7-7 and TRBJ2-7): GAGVSQSPRYKVTKRGQDVTLRCDPISSHATLYWYQQALGQGPEFLTYFNYEAQPDKSGLPSDRFSAERPEGSISTLTIQRTEQRDSAMYRCASSLSAGTGQYFGPGTRLTVT.

The V call is TRBV6-5, the J call TRBJ1-1; D is possibly TRBD1 (6 bases). The V end lost 4 bases, the J end lost 1 base, and 13 bases lay between the germline ends. From germline, CDR1 is MNHEY and CDR2 SVGAGI. There are 15 residues in the CDR3. Here the CDR3 reads CASSLLRGRNTEAFF. The CDR3 nucleotides are TGTGCCAGCAGTTTACTAAGGGGGAGGAACACTGAAGCTTTCTTT.

This rearrangement joins TRBV7-9 to TRBJ2-2; maybe TRBD2 (6 bases). This CDR3 is built from 16 residues. V was trimmed by 5 bases and J by 4 bases, leaving 17 bases between them. Germline loops: CDR1 SEHNR, CDR2 FQNEAQ (reference sequence). The CDR3 DNA follows: TGTGCCAGCAGCCCGCGGCGAGGGAGGACCACCGGGGAGCTGTTTTTT. Its protein is CASSPRRGRTTGELFF.

The chain employs TRBV27 and TRBJ1-5; D gene unclear. Germline V gene lookup returns CDR1 MNHEY and CDR2 SMNVEV (reference sequence). CDR3 length: 18 residues. V lost 1 base and J lost 2, with 18 bases in between. The DNA of the CDR3 is TGTGCCAGCAGTTTATACAGAGGAGGAACGCGGGGCAATCAGCCCCAGCATTTT. It encodes CASSLYRGGTRGNQPQHF.

The rearrangement joins TRBV27 to TRBJ1-4; tentatively, D is TRBD1 (6 bases). This CDR3 has 15 amino acids. V was trimmed by 3 bases and J by 7 bases, leaving 15 bases between them. Germline V gene data show CDR1 as MNHEY and CDR2 as SMNVEV (reference sequence). The CDR3 DNA follows: TGTGCCAGCAGTTTGGGGGGGCGGGGCGGTGAAAAACTGTTTTTT. It is translated as CASSLGGRGGEKLFF.

The J gene is TRBJ1-2, the V gene TRBV7-8; TRBD1 is a possible D gene (5 bases). The CDR3 is made up of 15 amino acids. The V gene lost 4 bases and the J gene lost 7 bases, with 19 bases spanning the gap. CDR1 and CDR2 (germline): SGHVS, FQNEAQ. Written as DNA, the CDR3 is TGTGCCAGCAGCTCCCGTTGGGGCGCGATGGGTGGCTACACCTTC. Translation: CASSSRWGAMGGYTF.

The chain recombines TRBV27 with TRBJ2-7, with 7 nucleotides matching TRBD2. Germline lookup yields CDR1 MNHEY and CDR2 SMNVEV (reference sequence). Trimming at V came to 5 bases and at J to 2 bases, leaving 3 bases not matched to a gene. The CDR3 contains 13 residues. The DNA of the CDR3 is TGTGCCAGCAGTATAGGACTAGCCTACGAGCAGTACTTC. Translation gives CASSIGLAYEQYF.

The CDR3 spells CASSLVQGNSPLHF. The CDR3 nucleotides are TGTGCCAGCAGCTTAGTTCAGGGTAATTCACCCCTCCACTTT. This sequence joins TRBV7-2 and TRBJ1-6; perhaps TRBD1 as D (5 bases). There are 14 residues in the CDR3. Germline lookup yields CDR1 SGHTA and CDR2 FQGNSA. Trimming took off 1 base at V and 6 bases at J, with 7 bases between the two ends.